A selection of T cell receptor beta chains follows, all from one sample in a study of blood T cell repertoires in COVID-19. Sequenced by immunoSEQ multiplex PCR; TCRdb stores in-frame clones only, minus some. This sample has approximately 25,000 clones, with approximately 72% found just once. The material sequenced was peripheral blood. All receptors derive from a man aged 50 to 59 with COVID-19, enrolled during active disease. Both conserved end residues are part of each CDR3. Each record gives: J gene, D gene, V gene, clone size, CDR3 protein, CDR3 DNA. A D gene is named only where the DNA matches it firmly. A row's size may be missing; if present it is once, few, many or a size class.

TRBJ2-6 TRBD1 TRBV9 NA CASSVALGQGYGANVLTF TGTGCCAGCAGCGTAGCTTTGGGACAGGGGTATGGGGCCAACGTCCTGACTTTC
TRBJ2-1 TRBD2 TRBV5-1 few CASSGGLAGGPEQFF TGCGCCAGCAGCGGGGGACTAGCGGGAGGGCCGGAGCAGTTCTTC
TRBJ2-2 TRBD2 TRBV5-1 NA CASRTSGETGELFF TGCGCCAGCAGGACTAGCGGGGAAACCGGGGAGCTGTTTTTT
TRBJ1-2 NA TRBV28 few CASSLISELDRYGYTF TGTGCCAGCAGTTTAATATCTGAGTTAGACAGATATGGCTACACCTTC
TRBJ1-6 NA TRBV27 NA CASTGGISSPLHF TGTGCCAGCACCGGGGGGATCAGTTCACCCCTCCACTTT
TRBJ1-2 TRBD1 TRBV5-4 NA CASSLSGGDGYTF TGTGCCAGCAGCTTGTCAGGGGGAGATGGCTACACCTTC
TRBJ1-1 NA TRBV14 NA CASSQGWTGVNTEAFF TGTGCCAGCAGCCAGGGCTGGACGGGGGTGAACACTGAAGCTTTCTTT
TRBJ1-6 NA TRBV19 NA CASRSPGNSPLHF TGTGCCAGTAGATCCCCGGGAAATTCACCCCTCCACTTT
TRBJ1-5 NA TRBV18 NA CASSRGLGQPQHF TGTGCCAGCTCGCGGGGACTAGGACAGCCCCAGCATTTT
TRBJ1-2 NA TRBV28 NA CASSFKGDGYTF TGTGCCAGCAGTTTTAAGGGGGACGGCTACACCTTC
TRBJ2-7 TRBD1 TRBV29-1 NA CSVEGGTGADEQYF TGCAGCGTTGAAGGGGGGACAGGCGCGGACGAGCAGTACTTC
TRBJ1-1 TRBD1 TRBV5-4 NA CASSPETGLGTEAFF TGTGCCAGCAGCCCAGAGACAGGGCTCGGCACTGAAGCTTTCTTT
TRBJ2-1 TRBD1 TRBV6-5 NA CASSSPRQGARNEQFF TGTGCCAGCAGTTCCCCCCGACAGGGGGCGCGCAATGAGCAGTTCTTC
TRBJ2-5 TRBD2 TRBV18 NA CASSPTSGDQETQYF TGTGCCAGCTCGCCGACTAGCGGGGACCAAGAGACCCAGTACTTC
TRBJ2-4 NA TRBV27 NA CASSLVGGSGGKNIQYF TGTGCCAGCAGTTTAGTTGGGGGGAGTGGCGGCAAAAACATTCAGTACTTC
TRBJ1-2 NA TRBV9 once CASSPGRGRQSWGYTF TGTGCCAGCAGCCCCGGGCGGGGGCGTCAATCGTGGGGCTACACCTTC
TRBJ1-3 NA TRBV19 NA CASSMAVGLTGNTIYF TGTGCCAGTAGTATGGCAGTGGGGCTGACTGGAAACACCATATATTTT
TRBJ2-3 TRBD2 TRBV11-3 NA CASSFSGRFTDTQYF TGTGCCAGCAGTTTTAGCGGGAGGTTTACAGATACGCAGTATTTT
TRBJ2-7 NA TRBV3-1/TRBV3-2 NA CASSLGGSYEQYF TGTGCCAGCAGCCTCGGGGGCTCCTACGAGCAGTACTTC
TRBJ2-7 NA TRBV15 once CATSRDISYEQYF TGTGCCACCAGCAGAGACATTTCCTACGAGCAGTACTTC
TRBJ1-5 NA TRBV28 NA CASRTLNQPQHF TGTGCCAGCAGGACACTGAATCAGCCCCAGCATTTT
TRBJ1-6 TRBD1 TRBV5-4 NA CASSYQPGQGYNSPLHF TGTGCCAGCAGCTACCAGCCGGGACAGGGTTATAATTCACCCCTCCACTTT
TRBJ2-7 TRBD2 TRBV4-1 once CASSQGLAGGVYEQYF TGCGCCAGCAGCCAAGGGCTAGCGGGAGGTGTTTACGAGCAGTACTTC
TRBJ2-7 NA TRBV5-1 medium-sized CASSLAKARGAYEQYF TGCGCCAGCAGCTTGGCAAAGGCCCGCGGGGCCTACGAGCAGTACTTC
TRBJ1-1 TRBD1 TRBV5-1 NA CASSAHRGRNTEAFF TGCGCCAGCAGCGCGCACAGGGGACGGAACACTGAAGCTTTCTTT
TRBJ1-4 NA TRBV9 NA CASSAGTSNEKLFF TGTGCCAGCAGCGCCGGGACATCCAATGAAAAACTGTTTTTT
TRBJ1-1 NA TRBV30 NA CAWSRGYTEAFF TGTGCCTGGAGCCGGGGTTACACTGAAGCTTTCTTT
TRBJ2-5 NA TRBV15 NA CATSRQGSQETQYF TGTGCCACCAGCAGACAGGGTAGCCAAGAGACCCAGTACTTC
TRBJ1-5 NA TRBV6-5 NA CASSSQGNQPQHF TGTGCCAGCAGTAGCCAGGGGAATCAGCCCCAGCATTTT
TRBJ1-2 TRBD1 TRBV4-1 NA CASSQGTGYFSAGYTF TGCGCCAGCAGCCAGGGGACAGGGTATTTTTCGGCTGGCTACACCTTC
TRBJ1-5 TRBD1 TRBV6-1 NA CASSERRQGVGNQPQHF TGTGCCAGCAGTGAACGGCGACAGGGGGTCGGCAATCAGCCCCAGCATTTT
TRBJ2-5 NA TRBV9 NA CASSVGAYLGETQYF TGTGCCAGCAGCGTGGGGGCCTACCTCGGGGAGACCCAGTACTTC
TRBJ2-2 TRBD2 TRBV10-3 once CAISPSGGANTGELFF TGTGCCATCAGCCCTAGCGGGGGGGCTAACACCGGGGAGCTGTTTTTT
TRBJ2-1 TRBD2 TRBV3-1/TRBV3-2 NA CASNMAGEVRDEQFF TGTGCCAGCAATATGGCGGGAGAGGTCAGGGATGAGCAGTTCTTC
TRBJ1-1 TRBD1 TRBV6-5 few CAGGQGRNTEAFF TGTGCCGGGGGACAGGGGCGGAACACTGAAGCTTTCTTT
TRBJ1-3 TRBD1 TRBV28 few CASSLGQGRGGNTIYF TGTGCCAGCAGTTTAGGACAGGGGCGAGGCGGAAACACCATATATTTT
TRBJ1-2 NA TRBV19 NA CASSFGGDRYGYTF TGTGCCAGTAGTTTCGGGGGGGATCGCTATGGCTACACCTTC
TRBJ2-1 NA TRBV20-1 NA CSASSGASGVGEQFF TGCAGTGCTAGTTCCGGGGCATCAGGGGTAGGTGAGCAGTTCTTC
TRBJ1-4 NA TRBV4-2 NA CASSRQTATNEKLFF TGTGCCAGCAGCCGACAGACAGCAACTAATGAAAAACTGTTTTTT
TRBJ1-5 NA TRBV2 NA CASSPRARNQPQHF TGTGCCAGCAGCCCCAGGGCACGCAATCAGCCCCAGCATTTT
TRBJ1-6 NA TRBV6-2/TRBV6-3 NA CASSLLRQEASPLHF TGTGCCAGCAGTCTCTTACGACAGGAGGCTTCACCCCTCCACTTT
TRBJ2-7 NA TRBV27 NA CASNSLTRGYEQYF TGTGCCAGCAACTCCCTGACCAGGGGCTACGAGCAGTACTTC
TRBJ1-1 NA TRBV28 once CASEPPRVGNTEAFF TGTGCCAGCGAACCCCCCAGGGTTGGGAACACTGAAGCTTTCTTT
TRBJ2-5 TRBD2 TRBV13 NA CASSLGLAGTQETQYF TGTGCCAGCAGCCTCGGACTAGCGGGGACCCAAGAGACCCAGTACTTC
TRBJ2-7 NA TRBV28 NA CASSPRKYF TGTGCCAGCAGCCCGCGAAAATACTTC
TRBJ1-5 NA TRBV5-8 once CASSLDINSNQPQHF TGTGCCAGCAGCCTGGACATTAATAGCAATCAGCCCCAGCATTTT
TRBJ1-1 NA TRBV6-6 once CASSYSRGETEAFF TGTGCCAGCAGTTACTCCCGAGGAGAGACTGAAGCTTTCTTT
TRBJ1-6 TRBD1 TRBV27 once CASSRTGGGSPLHF TGTGCCAGCAGCCGTACAGGGGGCGGTTCACCCCTCCACTTT